This record concerns one T cell receptor (beta chain) sequence. The entry originates in a study of blood T cell repertoires in COVID-19. Study summary: Samples came from the United States, Italy and Spain, spanning acute and convalescent COVID-19.

V lost 2 bases, J lost 7 bases, and 6 bases lay in between. CDR3 length: 12 amino acids. The V gene's germline CDR1 is SGHAT and CDR2 FQNNGV. TCRdb keeps only in-frame clones here, not all; method: immunoSEQ multiplex PCR. The profile covers approximately 450,000 clones, with 80% to 90% appearing a single time and more than 0.95% taken by the ten largest. In terms of age and location, participants ranged from about 18 to 100 years and lived in under 30 US areas. V and J are TRBV11-2 and TRBJ2-4; possible D gene TRBD1, 6 bases. The clonotype originates from a man in his thirties or forties who had recovered from COVID-19. The specimen sequenced was PBMCs or T cells enriched from blood (not recorded which). The CDR3 coding sequence is TGTGCCAGCAGCTTACAGGGGAACATTCAGTACTTC. It is translated as CASSLQGNIQYF.